Below, 21 T cell receptor beta chains from the same sample are listed, as sequenced in a study of cytomegalovirus exposure and HLA in healthy donors (dated by TCRdb to 2016 to 2017). Library generation was performed with the immunoSEQ multiplex PCR assay. A mixture of 60 forward primers for TCR Vbeta segments and 13 reverse primers for TCR Jbeta segments was used in the multiplex PCR. The immuneACCESS repertoire file appears here via TCRdb, limited to in-frame rearrangements. These files lack a portion of the clones; in checked studies, under half of the deficit traces to unresolved V genes, and the cause of the others is not known. Present in this sample are around 190,000 clones, around a tenth of which were seen just once. The top ten clonotypes cover 1% to 1.5% of the sample. Sample: PBMCs. These receptors all come from a young woman in good health and CMV-seropositive.

This chain joins TRBV6-6 and TRBJ1-1; D call uncertain. The CDR3 is 12 residues long. The germline CDR1 and CDR2 sequences are MNHNY and SVGAGI (reference sequence). Trimming shortened V by 8 bases and J by 4 bases, and 11 bases separated the two germline ends. The CDR3 DNA reads as TGTGCCAGCTGCTTGTGGGCCACTGAAGCTTTCTTT. Translated, it gives CASCLWATEAFF.

This clone was seen more than once but under ten times. The V gene is TRBV2, the J gene TRBJ2-1, with 12 bases matching TRBD1. J was trimmed by 7 bases and V by 10 bases; bases with no gene match: 8. The CDR3 has 14 amino acids. The V gene's germline CDR1 is SNHLY and CDR2 FYNNEI. CDR3 protein: CATGRDRGRNEQFF. DNA of the CDR3: TGTGCCACTGGCCGGGACAGGGGGCGGAATGAGCAGTTCTTC.

The gene calls are TRBV5-1 and TRBJ2-5; D not certain. The length of the CDR3 is 14 residues. Germline CDR1 and CDR2: SGHRS and YFSETQ. Trimming cost V 1 base and J 11 bases, with 18 bases left between them. The DNA of the CDR3 is TGCGCCAGCAGCTTGATGGGCCGCCTGAATGAGCAGTACTTC. Translating it yields CASSLMGRLNEQYF. Drawing the rest from reference TRBV5-1 and TRBJ2-5, the complete variable domain is KAGVTQTPRYLIKTRGQQVTLSCSPISGHRSVSWYQQTPGQGLQFLFEYFSETQRNKGNFPGRFSGRQFSNSRSEMNVSTLELGDSALYLCASSLMGRLNEQYFGPGTRLLVL.

This clone was counted between two and nine times. The CDR3 sequence: CASSEWRAASTAFF. CDR3 DNA sequence: TGTGCCAGCAGTGAGTGGCGGGCGGCCTCGACAGCTTTCTTT. The chain has TRBV2 and TRBJ1-1; D is unclear. The CDR3 is 14 residues long. Germline V gene lookup returns CDR1 SNHLY and CDR2 FYNNEI. Trimming left V 3 bases short and J 10 bases short, with 18 bases between.

Concerning this clone: At one end, the junction sequence differs from germline, possibly due to a read error. V usage is TRBV4-1 and J usage is TRBJ1-2, with 11 positions matching TRBD1. The CDR3 consists of 21 residues. Germline values: CDR1 MGHRA, CDR2 YSYEKL. The CDR3 nucleotides are TGCGTCAGCAGCCAAGAAATAAACCCCCCGGGACAGGGGGTAAAGAACTATGGCTACACCTTC. This encodes CVSSQEINPPGQGVKNYGYTF.

A few counts support this clone. This sequence joins TRBV4-1 and TRBJ1-5; D unresolved. This CDR3 spans 16 amino acids. V was pared by 0 bases and J by 4 bases, with 13 bases between. Germline V gives CDR1 MGHRA, CDR2 YSYEKL. CDR3 sequence: CASSQEGGGGNQPQHF. CDR3 DNA: TGCGCCAGCAGCCAAGAGGGAGGTGGTGGGAATCAGCCCCAGCATTTT.

The chain has TRBV25-1 and TRBJ2-7; 8 bases line up with TRBD1. This CDR3 has 16 amino acids. Germline loops: CDR1 MGHDK, CDR2 SYGVNS. Trimming cost V 0 bases and J 5 bases; bases outside gene matches: 9. CDR3 nucleotide sequence: TGTGCCAGCAGTGAATATTTCCCTGGACAGGGAGACGAGCAGTACTTC. Protein sequence: CASSEYFPGQGDEQYF.

The chain is built from TRBV30 and TRBJ1-6, with 7 bases that match TRBD1. CDR3 length: 14 residues. Germline CDR1 GTSNPN, CDR2 SVGIG (reference sequence). V lost 5 bases, J lost 6 bases, and 7 bases stayed unmatched. The CDR3 nucleotides read TGTGCCTGGGGAACAGGGGCTTTTAATTCACCCCTCCACTTT. Its protein product is CAWGTGAFNSPLHF.

A few counts support this clone. The V and J genes are TRBV6-5 and TRBJ1-6; no reliable D call. The germline V gene encodes CDR1 MNHEY and CDR2 SVGAGI. The CDR3 covers 13 residues. V was clipped by 4 bases and J by 4 bases, with 5 bases between them. The chain's CDR3 is CASSSVYNSPLHF. The CDR3 DNA follows: TGTGCCAGCAGTTCCGTTTATAATTCACCCCTCCACTTT.

This clone has only a few counts. CDR3 DNA: TGTGCCAGCCAAAAGGGACTAGCGACCCACGAGCAGTACTTC. Its translation: CASQKGLATHEQYF. The chain joins TRBV2 to TRBJ2-7; 10 nucleotides align to TRBD2. CDR1 SNHLY and CDR2 FYNNEI come from the germline V gene. Trimming took 8 bases from V and 5 from J; bases not matched to a gene: 9. The CDR3 loop spans 14 amino acids.

The chain joins TRBV9 to TRBJ2-1; 9 bases agree with TRBD2. The CDR3 totals 15 residues. Looked up from germline, CDR1 is SGDLS and CDR2 is YYNGEE. V gave up 4 bases and J gave up 0 bases; unmatched junction bases: 2. CDR3 in amino acids: CASSLLAGSYNEQFF. CDR3 nucleotides: TGTGCCAGCAGCCTACTAGCGGGCTCCTACAATGAGCAGTTCTTC.

V and J are TRBV5-6 and TRBJ2-1, with D possibly being TRBD1 (6 bases). Germline CDR1 SGHDT, CDR2 YYEEEE. The CDR3 consists of 15 residues. The V end was cut by 1 base, the J end by 6 bases, with 14 bases between. The CDR3 region is CASSLTTGWLNEQFF. CDR3 sequence (DNA): TGTGCCAGCAGCTTGACGACAGGATGGCTCAATGAGCAGTTCTTC.

This chain connects TRBV19 to TRBJ2-3, with D maybe TRBD2 (6 bases). The CDR3 loop spans 17 amino acids. V was cut by 7 bases and J by 4 bases, with 24 bases left in between. Germline V lookup: CDR1 LNHDA, CDR2 SQIVND (reference sequence). The CDR3 protein is CASTDLPISGTPDTQYF. Here the CDR3 DNA reads TGTGCCAGTACCGACCTTCCAATATCCGGGACTCCAGATACGCAGTATTTT.

The chain joins TRBV6-5 to TRBJ2-7; 7 positions agree with TRBD1. Germline V lookup: CDR1 MNHEY, CDR2 SVGAGI. The CDR3 is 14 residues long. V was pared by 0 bases and J by 3 bases, with 2 bases of the junction left unmatched. The CDR3 DNA reads TGTGCCAGCAGTTACTCCGGGACAGACTACGAGCAGTACTTC. Residues: CASSYSGTDYEQYF.

This clone was found a few times. The V and J genes are TRBV5-1 and TRBJ2-6; 7 bases line up with TRBD1. The CDR3 loop spans 19 amino acids. The ends lost 4 bases at V and 0 bases at J; junction bases unmatched: 13. CDR1 and CDR2 (germline): SGHRS, YFSETQ. As DNA, the CDR3 is TGCGCCAGCAGCCCAAGACTCAGACAGGGTCTCTCTGGGGCCAACGTCCTGACTTTC. Its translation is CASSPRLRQGLSGANVLTF.

The CDR3 here is CASSFRDFYNEQFF. In DNA form, the CDR3 reads TGTGCCAGCAGCTTCCGGGACTTCTACAATGAGCAGTTCTTC. The chain recombines TRBV9 with TRBJ2-1; D might be TRBD2 (6 bases). Germline V gene sequence: CDR1 SGDLS, CDR2 YYNGEE. V was shortened by 4 bases and J by 3 bases, with 11 bases between the two germline ends. The CDR3 contains 14 residues.

This clone was seen a handful of times. The CDR3 protein is CSVEGTNTGELFF. DNA of the CDR3: TGCAGCGTTGAAGGTACTAACACCGGGGAGCTGTTTTTT. V and J are TRBV29-1 and TRBJ2-2, with unresolved D. The CDR3 length is 13 residues. Germline loops: CDR1 SQVTM, CDR2 ANQGSEA. The ends were cut back, 1 base at V and 2 bases at J, with 5 bases in the middle.

This rearrangement joins TRBV27 to TRBJ2-2, with a possible D match to TRBD2 (6 bases). The V end lost 3 bases, the J end lost 6 bases, and 17 bases lay between the germline ends. Germline loops: CDR1 MNHEY, CDR2 SMNVEV (reference sequence). This CDR3 has 16 amino acids. CDR3 amino acids: CASSFSGSPSAGELFF. CDR3 DNA sequence: TGTGCCAGCAGTTTTAGCGGCTCTCCATCCGCCGGGGAGCTGTTTTTT.

V gene TRBV6-5 combines with J gene TRBJ2-1, with D unclear. The CDR3 is 15 residues long. V lost 0 bases, J lost 0 bases, and 6 bases lay in between. Germline lookup yields CDR1 MNHEY and CDR2 SVGAGI. The chain's CDR3 is CASSYSTASYNEQFF. The CDR3 nucleotides read TGTGCCAGCAGTTACTCTACAGCCTCCTACAATGAGCAGTTCTTC.

This clone showed up just a few times. This chain joins TRBV10-2 and TRBJ2-3, with 7 bases that match TRBD2. With 8 bases clipped from V and 5 bases from J, the junction kept 7 bases outside the gene matches. The CDR3 sequence is 13 residues long. Germline V gives CDR1 WSHSY, CDR2 SAAADI. CDR3 sequence: CASLTSAQDTQYF. DNA of the CDR3: TGCGCCAGCCTAACTAGCGCTCAAGATACGCAGTATTTT.

The chain combines TRBV5-4 with TRBJ1-1; D unresolved. The germline V and J ends were trimmed by 4 bases and 6 bases, with 7 bases remaining between them. The CDR3 runs to 11 residues. The germline gives CDR1 SGHNT, CDR2 YYREEE (reference sequence). The chain's CDR3 is CASSTGPEAFF. Here the CDR3 DNA reads TGTGCCAGCAGCACGGGTCCTGAAGCTTTCTTT.